Reported below is one T cell receptor beta chain. Documented treatment: 15 to 20 received Ad26.COV2.S at low or high dose, single or two shots; about 5 received placebo; per-sample allocation not given. Sampling occurred on day 63 after the first vaccine or placebo injection. Assay used: immunoSEQ multiplex PCR; TCRdb lists only in-frame clones, some missing. The sample lists 350,000 to 600,000 clones, 89% occurring once. This sample is drawn from a study of Ad26.COV2.S vaccination and SARS-CoV-2 variants. V shed 4 bases and J shed 3 bases, with 4 bases lying between them. CDR1 is MNHEY and CDR2 is SVGEGT in the germline V gene. The CDR3 extends over 11 amino acids.

The sample consisted of peripheral blood, taken in a trial of Ad26.COV2.S vaccine versus placebo. This clonotype originated in a person between 18 and 59 years old who received the Ad26.COV2.S COVID-19 vaccine or a placebo. The rearrangement links TRBV6-2 or TRBV6-3 to TRBJ2-7; no clear D. This CDR3 reads CASSWGYEQYF. DNA for the CDR3: TGTGCCAGCAGTTGGGGCTACGAGCAGTACTTC.